The 15 T cell receptor beta chains listed next were all sequenced from one sample in a study of tumor-infiltrating lymphocytes in localized non-small cell lung cancer. Assay: immunoSEQ multiplex PCR; the TCRdb copy retains only in-frame clones and omits some. The data contain about 11,000 clones, 63% of them singletons. Input material: lung tumor tissue. The origin of the receptors is a human donor with non-small cell lung cancer.

This chain connects TRBV5-1 to TRBJ2-7; 7 nucleotides match TRBD2. The V gene end was trimmed by 0 bases and the J gene end by 3 bases; junction bases not matched to a gene: 3. The CDR3 consists of 14 residues. CDR1 and CDR2 from the germline V gene are SGHRS and YFSETQ. This CDR3 reads CASSLVPGGYEQYF. The CDR3 DNA reads as TGCGCCAGCAGCTTGGTCCCGGGGGGCTACGAGCAGTACTTC.

The rearrangement joins TRBV6-4 to TRBJ2-1; tentative D call: TRBD2 (5 bases). The CDR3 runs 14 residues. V was cut by 2 bases and J by 0 bases, with 5 bases left in between. Germline CDR1 is MRHNA and CDR2 is SNTAGT. The CDR3 DNA is TGTGCCAGCAGTGACGGGAGCTCCTACAATGAGCAGTTCTTC. It encodes CASSDGSSYNEQFF.

The rearrangement links TRBV15 to TRBJ1-3, with 8 bases identical to TRBD1. CDR3 size: 15 residues. Germline-derived CDR1 and CDR2 are LNHNV and YYDKDF (reference sequence). V lost 0 bases and J lost 3; bases outside the gene matches: 1. In DNA form, the CDR3 reads TGTGCCACCAGCAGAGAGACAGGGGTTGGAAACACCATATATTTT. Its protein is CATSRETGVGNTIYF. Filled out from reference TRBV15 and TRBJ1-3, the complete variable domain reads DAMVIQNPRYQVTQFGKPVTLSCSQTLNHNVMYWYQQKSSQAPKLLFHYYDKDFNNEADTPDNFQSRRPNTSFCFLDIRSPGLGDTAMYLCATSRETGVGNTIYFGEGSWLTVV.

V is TRBV29-1 and J is TRBJ1-2; D is perhaps TRBD1 (6 bases). V was shortened by 4 bases and J by 8 bases, with 14 bases between the two germline ends. CDR1 and CDR2 from the germline V gene are SQVTM and ANQGSEA. This CDR3 spans 12 amino acids. In DNA, the CDR3 is TGCAGCGTTGGTAGCGGGGGCGGCGGCTACACCTTC. It translates to CSVGSGGGGYTF.

V usage is TRBV7-9 and J usage is TRBJ1-1; D is uncertain. CDR1 SEHNR and CDR2 FQNEAQ come from the germline V gene (reference sequence). CDR3 length: 12 amino acids. Trimming left V 4 bases short and J 1 base short, with 4 bases between. The CDR3 region is CASSWGNTEAFF. DNA for the CDR3: TGTGCCAGCAGCTGGGGGAACACTGAAGCTTTCTTT.

This rearrangement joins TRBV7-9 to TRBJ1-4; 11 nucleotides line up with TRBD1. CDR1 and CDR2 from the germline V gene are SEHNR and FQNEAQ (reference sequence). The V segment lost 3 bases and the J segment 0 bases; nucleotides outside the gene matches: 0. The CDR3 contains 16 residues. The CDR3 sequence is CASSLGQGATNEKLFF. The CDR3 nucleotides are TGTGCCAGCAGCTTGGGACAGGGGGCAACTAATGAAAAACTGTTTTTT.

This clone has a single count. V is TRBV2 and J is TRBJ1-1, with D unclear. This CDR3 spans 11 amino acids. Germline V gene lookup returns CDR1 SNHLY and CDR2 FYNNEI. Trimming took off 8 bases at V and 0 bases at J, with 4 bases between the two ends. This CDR3 reads CASSVNTEAFF. The DNA of the CDR3 is TGTGCCAGCTCTGTGAACACTGAAGCTTTCTTT. Combining the CDR3 with reference TRBV2 and TRBJ1-1 gives the whole variable domain EPEVTQTPSHQVTQMGQEVILRCVPISNHLYFYWYRQILGQKVEFLVSFYNNEISEKSEIFDDQFSVERPDGSNFTLKIRSTKLEDSAMYFCASSVNTEAFFGQGTRLTVV.

This chain uses TRBV7-2 with TRBJ2-3; 8 bases line up with TRBD2. Trimming cost V 4 bases and J 3 bases; bases outside gene matches: 6. Germline V gene sequence: CDR1 SGHTA, CDR2 FQGNSA. The CDR3 runs to 15 residues. CDR3 coding DNA: TGTGCCAGCAGCTCTTCGGGGGGGCCTACAGATACGCAGTATTTT. Residues: CASSSSGGPTDTQYF.

This rearrangement joins TRBV27 to TRBJ2-3, with 11 positions matching TRBD2. The V gene's germline CDR1 is MNHEY and CDR2 SMNVEV (reference sequence). The V and J ends lost 8 bases and 3 bases, in that order; junction bases with no gene match: 1. The CDR3 runs 13 residues. The CDR3 here is CASWTSGTDTQYF. CDR3 nucleotide sequence: TGTGCCAGCTGGACTAGCGGGACAGATACGCAGTATTTT.

The chain links TRBV7-9 to TRBJ1-1; 9 bases align to TRBD1. CDR1 and CDR2 from the germline V gene are SEHNR and FQNEAQ (reference sequence). CDR3 length: 15 residues. After removal of 4 bases from V and 5 bases from J, the junction contained 8 bases not matched to a gene. CDR3 nucleotides: TGTGCCAGCAGCTACGGACAGGGGCTGGGGACTGAAGCTTTCTTT. This translates into CASSYGQGLGTEAFF. Drawing the rest from reference TRBV7-9 and TRBJ1-1, the complete variable domain is DTGVSQNPRHKITKRGQNVTFRCDPISEHNRLYWYRQTLGQGPEFLTYFQNEAQLEKSRLLSDRFSAERPKGSFSTLEIQRTEQGDSAMYLCASSYGQGLGTEAFFGQGTRLTVV.

The chain links TRBV7-9 to TRBJ1-2, with D hard to call. Germline V gene data show CDR1 as SEHNR and CDR2 as FQNEAQ (reference sequence). CDR3 size: 12 residues. V was trimmed by 1 base and J by 5 bases, leaving 5 bases between them. The CDR3 here is CASSLDGYGYTF. CDR3 DNA: TGTGCCAGCAGCTTAGATGGTTATGGCTACACCTTC.

In the case of this clone: One end of the junction does not line up with germline, which may come from a read error. The rearrangement links TRBV7-9 to TRBJ1-5, with D hard to call. The V gene's germline CDR1 is SEHNR and CDR2 FQNEAQ (reference sequence). The CDR3 is 12 residues long. In DNA, the CDR3 is TGTACCAGCAGCTTTGGGAATCAGCCCCAGCATTTT. Translated, it gives CTSSFGNQPQHF.

The rearrangement joins TRBV5-6 to TRBJ1-3; no firm D call. V gave up 2 bases and J gave up 4 bases, with 10 bases separating them. This CDR3 has 14 residues. Germline CDR1 and CDR2: SGHDT and YYEEEE. This CDR3 is CASSFLQVGNTIYF. The CDR3 region has the DNA TGTGCCAGCAGCTTTCTTCAGGTCGGAAACACCATATATTTT.

The chain couples TRBV6-6 to TRBJ1-6; 7 bases line up with TRBD1. Unmatched junction bases numbered 6, after V lost 2 bases and J lost 8 bases. In germline, CDR1 is MNHNY, CDR2 SVGAGI (reference sequence). This CDR3 is 15 amino acids long. CDR3 nucleotides: TGTGCCAGCAGTTACGGTAACAGGGGTGATTCACCCCTCCACTTT. Encoded protein: CASSYGNRGDSPLHF.

The chain combines TRBV2 with TRBJ1-5; D unclear. The V end lost 4 bases, the J end lost 0 bases, and 13 bases lay between the germline ends. From germline, CDR1 is SNHLY and CDR2 FYNNEI. The CDR3 length is 16 residues. The CDR3 spells CASSGRGFYSNQPQHF. CDR3 sequence (DNA): TGTGCCAGCAGTGGTCGGGGATTTTATAGCAATCAGCCCCAGCATTTT.